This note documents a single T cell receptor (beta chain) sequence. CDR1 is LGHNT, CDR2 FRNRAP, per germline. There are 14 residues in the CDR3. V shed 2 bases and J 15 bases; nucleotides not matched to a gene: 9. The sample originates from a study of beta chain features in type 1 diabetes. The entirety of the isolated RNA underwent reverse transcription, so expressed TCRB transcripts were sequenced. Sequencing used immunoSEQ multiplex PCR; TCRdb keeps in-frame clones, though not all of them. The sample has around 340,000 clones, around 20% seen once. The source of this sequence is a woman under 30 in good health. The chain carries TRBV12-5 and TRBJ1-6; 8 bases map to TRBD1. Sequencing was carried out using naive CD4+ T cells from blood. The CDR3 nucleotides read TGTGCTAGTGGTTTGCCGGGACAGGACAATCTCCTCCACTTT. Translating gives CASGLPGQDNLLHF.